This T cell receptor beta chain was profiled in a study of cytomegalovirus exposure and HLA in healthy donors (dated by TCRdb to 2017 to 2019). Notes on the research overall: An earlier analysis of around 600 of the donors reported 276 Gb of sequence data and some 120 million unique TCR beta sequences from 190 million or so T cells. The number of typed donors differed by locus: about 629-640 for A, B, C, DRB1 and DQB1; 522 for DQA1; 600 to 610 for DPA1; and some 470 for DPB1. Donor age, sex, ethnicity and CMV serostatus were collected together with the repertoire data. An earlier analysis of some 600 of the donors applied high-throughput TCR beta sequencing to assess whether each TCR beta V gene segment acted as functional or pseudogenic. The genetic ancestry cluster associated with self-reported Caucasian donors included about four fifths of the roughly 400 genotyped donors. All discovery cohort repertoires had been generated on a single sequencing platform. The T cell repertoires of 700 or so subjects were profiled by immunosequencing and related to cytomegalovirus serostatus. Because of strong linkage in the cohort, roughly five DR-DQ haplotypes were treated as single units for association and clustering. Among some 410 genotyped donors of the cohort, an average of roughly 230,000 unique TCR beta nucleotide sequences was sequenced per donor, of which 15% to 20% were non-productive. An early release covering over 500 HLA-typed donors comprised about 300 gigabases of sequencing data and some 79 million unique TCR sequences. The study was designed to test whether signatures of past pathogen exposure could be identified by cataloging public T cell receptors. In addition to the first cohort of hundreds of subjects, a separate validation cohort of 130 or so different subjects was used. The later analysis used no new phenotypic data to find candidate immune exposures, relying instead on TCR beta sequences and their occurrence across donors. HLA typing covered class I and class II loci at four-digit resolution. In a later analysis, previously published TCR beta repertoires from 550 to 750 donors were re-analyzed and high-resolution HLA genotyping was added so that TCR occurrence patterns could be studied. In a later genetic analysis, genome-wide SNP genotypes for about three fifths of the 666 donors were used, and that subset was treated as a discovery cohort. To predict cytomegalovirus infection status, the study brought together high-throughput TCR immunosequencing, statistical association of individual TCRs with disease status, and machine learning. Study-wide conclusions, independent of this receptor: The earlier analysis of approximately 560 of the donors excluded about 16 rarely observed V segments, including chromosome 9 orphons, because counts were too low. At a false discovery rate of 0.05, a later analysis linked 15,000 to 20,000 TCR beta sequences to specific HLA alleles. Because HLA typing was missing for some donors at each locus, association tests included only the typed subset. The authors suggested that the approach could potentially be extended to other disease states and immunological phenotypes. According to a later genetic analysis, donors in an Asian-associated ancestry cluster had fewer N-insertions in productive TCRs than the approximately 670-donor mean. In vitro tests confirmed that a few of the cytomegalovirus-associated TCR beta chains recognize cytomegalovirus antigens. While some public TCRs were present in many individuals, most TCR sequences turned up only very rarely across donors. The study gave a list of roughly 150 TCR beta chains associated with cytomegalovirus. Only TCR beta chains were sequenced in this cohort, and the absence of alpha or paired-chain data limited detectable features. According to a later analysis, parvovirus B19, influenza, CMV and Epstein-Barr virus appeared linked to several top co-occurrence clusters. The classifier was reported to diagnose cytomegalovirus status with high specificity and sensitivity in both the original and validation cohorts. In a later genetic analysis, a missense DCLRE1C variant was associated with V-gene and J-gene trimming of TCR beta chains, and the association was replicated in an independent cohort. In a later analysis, HLA-associated TCR beta chains were found to be more clonally expanded and to have lower generation probabilities than equally common non-associated chains. In a later analysis, the rate of TCR association differed among HLA loci, with DRB1 alleles having the most associated TCRs and HLA-C alleles having the fewest. The 87-base-pair reads could not distinguish some IMGT-functional V segments, including TRBV6-2 and TRBV6-3, so those segments were excluded. Strong co-occurrence of HLA alleles, especially DR and DQ, made assigning TCR associations to individual alleles difficult. The presence/absence analyses assumed that sequencing depth was roughly uniform across donors, and that assumption may not be true. The only immune exposure information available for the cohort was CMV serostatus. The sequencing pipeline was judged likely to have produced a cluster of highly shared sequence variants as a technical artifact. In a later analysis, most CMV-associated TCR beta chains were found to appear HLA-restricted, with HLA associations seemingly driven largely by CMV exposure. Linkage disequilibrium might explain the correlated functional status among segregating V segments, but an unknown experimental factor could not be excluded. An earlier analysis of approximately 590 of the donors showed that most TCR beta V segments appeared in productive rearrangements either about 90% or about 30% of the time, which broadly matched IMGT annotations. A further reported finding was that TCR beta sequences accurately predicted the HLA-A and HLA-B alleles for most subjects in the first cohort.

Note on this clone: The antigen this receptor binds is unknown. The sample holds no much larger clone one base away, and base qualities are not on file.

The cohort was made up of 650 to 700 healthy bone marrow donors. At the time of sampling, every cohort member was nominally healthy, though immune exposures that went unrecorded were likely present. The donor tested CMV seronegative and was one of the 352 seronegative cohort members. Each donor provided a peripheral blood sample, and peripheral blood mononuclear cells were used for TCR beta sequencing. Genomic DNA extraction from the blood cell samples was performed with the Qiagen DNeasy Blood Extraction Kit. The method was the immunoSEQ multiplex PCR assay. A mixture of 60 forward primers for TCR Vbeta segments and 13 reverse primers for TCR Jbeta segments was used in the multiplex PCR. Amplification of the CDR3 region of rearranged TCR beta genes was performed with a multiplex PCR assay on genomic DNA. The Illumina HiSeq System was used to sequence the amplified TCR beta libraries as 87-base-pair reads. The paper's data handling went like this. Across the 700 or so repertoires, a later analysis counted approximately 75 million unique TCR beta chains, 9.5 million to 12 million of which were shared by at least two donors. Raw reads were error-corrected and collapsed into unique sequences with a nearest-neighbor algorithm that merged closely related sequences to remove PCR and sequencing errors. CDR3 sequences were aligned to IMGT reference sequences to assign V, D and J gene segments. Each retained sequence needed at least a six-nucleotide match to both a V gene segment and a J gene segment. Rearrangements were called productive when the CDR3 lacked stop codons and stayed in frame with V and J; all others were non-productive. Following IMGT convention, CDR3 was defined as the stretch from the second conserved V-encoded cysteine to the conserved J-encoded phenylalanine. The earlier analysis of about 610 of the donors excluded any sequence lacking an unambiguous match to a single V gene segment. An earlier analysis of a few hundred of the donors called V segments functional above 56.7% productive rearrangements and segregating when the between-donor standard deviation exceeded 5%. To diagnose cytomegalovirus status from the catalog of TCR beta chain sequences, a statistical classification framework was built. In a later analysis, TCR nucleotide sequences were compared against IMGT/GENE-DB human TR gene sequences so that V and J genes could be assigned. In a later analysis, CDR3 sequences and most-parsimonious VDJ recombination scenarios were assigned using the TCRdist pipeline. In a later analysis, each TCR beta chain was defined by its CDR3 amino acid sequence together with its V-gene family, and reads lacking a unique V-gene family were excluded. A later analysis removed 592 highly shared, low-generation-probability nucleotide sequences to deal with suspected cross-contamination and a sequencing artifact. A later analysis calculated a clonal expansion index for each public chain from normalized within-repertoire ranks of inferred template counts. Generation probabilities in a later analysis came from a VDJ recombination model fitted to out-of-frame rearrangements, and those results were checked against IGoR. In a later analysis, hypergeometric tests were used to score TCR-TCR, TCR-HLA and TCR-CMV co-occurrence, with a repertoire-size bias correction applied to TCR pairs. To estimate false discovery rates, a later analysis permuted the HLA or CMV assignments 20 times. In a later analysis, co-occurring TCRs were grouped using DBSCAN, with TCRdist sequence similarity added in when clustering inside HLA-allele-positive subsets. Repertoires with fewer than 30,000 or more than 120,000 public chains were left out of co-occurrence clustering, as were roughly five repertoires with anomalous nucleotide sharing. This immuneACCESS table, as held by TCRdb, lists in-frame sequences with V and J called but not all clones. Of the missing ones, under half trace to an unresolved V gene in checked studies; the others have no known cause. That table supplies the V and J calls and clone size; D and trimming were determined from the DNA. The sample table records 150,000 to 200,000 clones; 70% to 80% of these occur just once. The leading ten clones occupy under 3% of the sample.

As encoded in the germline V gene (reference sequence), CDR1 is SEHNR while CDR2 is FQNEAQ. V is pared back by 1 base and J by 2 bases, with 8 bases lying between the germline termini. There are 14 amino acids in the CDR3, from cysteine to phenylalanine inclusive. Of all the DNA, just the CDR3 is kept, 42 bases in frame from base 1. The chain was built from TRBV7-9 and TRBJ2-5; D gene: possibly TRBD1, on 5 matching bases. Sequenced: PBMCs. The clonotype originates from a woman aged 45-65 years in good health and CMV-seronegative. The CDR3: CASSLDRQQETQYF. The DNA reads TGTGCCAGCAGCTTAGACCGACAGCAAGAGACCCAGTACTTC.